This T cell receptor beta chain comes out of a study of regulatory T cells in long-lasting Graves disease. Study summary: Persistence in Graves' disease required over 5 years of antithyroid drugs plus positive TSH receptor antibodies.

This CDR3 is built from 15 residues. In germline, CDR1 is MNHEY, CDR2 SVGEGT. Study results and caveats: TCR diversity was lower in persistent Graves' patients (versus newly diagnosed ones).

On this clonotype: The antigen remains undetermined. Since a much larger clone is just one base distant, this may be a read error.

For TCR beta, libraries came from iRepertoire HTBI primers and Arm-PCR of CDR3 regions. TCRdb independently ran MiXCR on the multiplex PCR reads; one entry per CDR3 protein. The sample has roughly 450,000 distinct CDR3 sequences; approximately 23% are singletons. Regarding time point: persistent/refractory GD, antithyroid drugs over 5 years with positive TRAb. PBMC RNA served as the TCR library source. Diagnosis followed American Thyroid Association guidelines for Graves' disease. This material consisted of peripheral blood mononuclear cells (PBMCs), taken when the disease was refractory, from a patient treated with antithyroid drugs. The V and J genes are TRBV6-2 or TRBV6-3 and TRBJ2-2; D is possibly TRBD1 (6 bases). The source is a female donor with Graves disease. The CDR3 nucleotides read TGTGCCAGCAGTTACTCGGGGGCGGTCACCGGGGAGCTGCTTTTT. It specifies CASSYSGAVTGELLF.